These 20 T cell receptor beta chains were all obtained from the same sample, sequenced in a study of response to subunit inactivated influenza vaccine. TCRdb recomputed calls from the RT-PCR reads with MiXCR, one row per CDR3 protein. The sample yields approximately 490,000 distinct CDR3 sequences, roughly 7.6% seen once. The sequencing here drew on PBMCs from blood, taken about 23 months after vaccination. These receptors all stem from a man between 50 and 75 years old who received an inactivated influenza vaccine.

This clonotype was seen more than once but under ten times. J is TRBJ2-3 and V is TRBV7-9; D is unclear. Germline CDR1 reads SEHNR; CDR2 reads FQNEAQ (reference sequence). This CDR3 is built from 15 residues. The V end lost 3 bases, the J end lost 2 bases, and 12 bases lay between the germline ends. CDR3 protein: CASSFGLGNTDTQYF. As DNA, the CDR3 is TGTGCCAGCAGCTTTGGTTTAGGGAACACAGATACGCAGTATTTT.

Concerning this clonotype itself: This sequence may be a read error, since a much larger clone differs from it by one base. This chain joins TRBV5-1 and TRBJ2-5, with 11 bases identical to TRBD2. V was clipped by 4 bases and J by 2 bases; unmatched bases: 4. Germline assignment: CDR1 SGHRS and CDR2 YFSETQ. This CDR3 region has 15 residues. The CDR3 DNA sequence: TGCGCCAGCAGCCCGGGACTAGCGGAACAAGAGACCCAGTACTTC. Its translation: CASSPGLAEQETQYF.

This clonotype has a handful of counts. This chain uses TRBV7-9 with TRBJ1-1; D call uncertain. The CDR3 is 13 residues long. V lost 7 bases, J lost 0 bases, and 9 bases lay in between. Germline-derived CDR1 and CDR2 are SEHNR and FQNEAQ (reference sequence). CDR3 loop: CASTLSVNTEAFF. Here the CDR3 DNA reads TGTGCCAGCACCCTCTCAGTGAACACTGAAGCTTTCTTT.

This clonotype was picked up many times. CDR3 sequence (DNA): TGCAGTGCTAGTAAACGGGACTCCTACCTCATCACAGATACGCAGTATTTT. Amino acid sequence: CSASKRDSYLITDTQYF. The chain carries TRBV20-1 and TRBJ2-3; perhaps TRBD2 as D (6 bases). From germline, CDR1 is DFQATT and CDR2 SNEGSKA (reference sequence). The CDR3 spans 17 residues. V lost 3 bases, J lost 2 bases, and 21 bases lay in between.

This clonotype turned up a few times. V and J are TRBV2 and TRBJ1-5; perhaps TRBD1 as D (5 bases). V was trimmed by 6 bases and J by 5 bases, leaving 11 bases between them. This CDR3 contains 13 residues. Germline lookup yields CDR1 SNHLY and CDR2 FYNNEI. The CDR3 DNA reads TGTGCCAGCAGCAGGGTGGGGCATCAGCCCCAGCATTTT. As protein: CASSRVGHQPQHF.

This clonotype came up many times. The CDR3 sequence is CASSLALRGGTQYF. CDR3 coding DNA: TGTGCCAGCAGTTTAGCCCTTCGTGGGGGGACCCAGTACTTC. V usage is TRBV28 and J usage is TRBJ2-5, with D tentatively TRBD1 or TRBD2 (5 bases each). V lost 2 bases to trimming and J lost 7 bases, with 14 bases between them. Germline loops: CDR1 MDHEN, CDR2 SYDVKM. The CDR3 totals 14 residues.

This clonotype was counted only a few times. The rearrangement joins TRBV5-6 to TRBJ2-7, with 10 bases matching TRBD2. Germline V gene data show CDR1 as SGHDT and CDR2 as YYEEEE. This CDR3 contains 16 residues. V trimming: 4 bases; J trimming: 2 bases; junction bases outside the gene matches: 9. CDR3 loop: CASSHQGGTSAYEQYF. CDR3 DNA: TGTGCCAGCAGCCACCAGGGGGGGACTAGCGCCTACGAGCAGTACTTC.

The chain links TRBV4-1 to TRBJ2-1; 9 positions match TRBD2. After removal of 4 bases from V and 8 bases from J, the junction contained 9 bases not matched to a gene. This CDR3 has 15 residues. CDR1 and CDR2 from the germline V gene are MGHRA and YSYEKL. CDR3 DNA: TGCGCCAGCAGCCCCAAGGCGGGAGGGTTTGATGAGCAGTTCTTC. Translating gives CASSPKAGGFDEQFF.

V usage is TRBV18 and J usage is TRBJ1-4, with D possibly TRBD1 on 6 matching bases. Germline CDR1 and CDR2: KGHSH and LQKENI. The length of the CDR3 is 15 residues. Trimming stripped 4 bases from V and 8 bases from J, with 17 bases between. The CDR3 region is CASSHSGTSDEKLFF. The CDR3 bases are TGTGCCAGCTCACACTCCGGGACATCGGACGAAAAACTGTTTTTT.

This clonotype appeared a few times. V usage is TRBV12-3 or TRBV12-4 and J usage is TRBJ2-7, with 7 nucleotides matching TRBD1. V lost 3 bases to trimming and J lost 7 bases; unmatched junction nucleotides: 9. This CDR3 has 14 residues. The CDR3 bases are TGTGCCAGCAGTTTCCGACAGGGCCCAGCTGAGCAGTACTTC. Protein product: CASSFRQGPAEQYF.

This clonotype has only a few counts. The chain combines TRBV24-1 with TRBJ2-3; D not certain. This CDR3 is built from 13 residues. The V and J ends lost 6 bases and 6 bases respectively, with 12 bases between them. Germline V gene sequence: CDR1 KGHDR, CDR2 SFDVKD. The CDR3 spells CATSPSESDTQYF. As DNA, the CDR3 is TGTGCCACCAGTCCTTCGGAGTCCGATACGCAGTATTTT.

This clonotype was seen only a few times. The CDR3 loop reads CASSLLSSQPQHF. For the CDR3, the DNA is TGTGCCAGCAGTTTGTTATCTTCTCAGCCCCAGCATTTT. The chain uses TRBV12-3 or TRBV12-4 and TRBJ1-5; D remains ambiguous. V lost 3 bases, J lost 6 bases, and 9 bases lay in between. The CDR3 length is 13 residues.

This clonotype was observed a few times. The rearrangement uses TRBV6-2 or TRBV6-3 and TRBJ1-6, with D hard to call. The CDR3 is made up of 16 amino acids. Germline CDR1 is MNHEY and CDR2 is SVGEGT. The V and J ends lost 4 bases and 8 bases respectively, with 18 bases between them. Here the CDR3 reads CASSSEVYHLHSPLHF. CDR3 coding DNA: TGTGCCAGCAGTTCGGAGGTCTATCACCTTCATTCACCCCTCCACTTT.

This clonotype was observed a few times. J is TRBJ2-2 and V is TRBV25-1, with 8 nucleotides matching TRBD1. After removal of 7 bases from V and 3 bases from J, the junction contained 16 bases not matched to a gene. CDR3 size: 18 residues. Germline assignment: CDR1 MGHDK and CDR2 SYGVNS. In DNA form, the CDR3 reads TGTGCCAGCACGGTGAACAGGGGGAAAGGTTTGGACACCGGGGAGCTGTTTTTT. As protein: CASTVNRGKGLDTGELFF.

In this sample, this clonotype turned up a few times. The chain joins TRBV29-1 to TRBJ1-2; 8 positions agree with TRBD1. The trim removed 7 bases at V and 4 bases at J, leaving 5 bases unmatched. This CDR3 is built from 12 residues. The germline V gene has CDR1 SQVTM and CDR2 ANQGSEA. CDR3 amino acids: CSGGQGLYGYTF. The DNA for the CDR3 is TGCAGCGGCGGACAGGGACTCTATGGCTACACCTTC. Variable domain in full (rest from reference TRBV29-1 and TRBJ1-2): SAVISQKPSRDICQRGTSLTIQCQVDSQVTMMFWYRQQPGQSLTLIATANQGSEATYESGFVIDKFPISRPNLTFSTLTVSNMSPEDSSIYLCSGGQGLYGYTFGSGTRLTVV.

The chain carries TRBV11-2 and TRBJ2-5; 7 bases agree with TRBD2. This CDR3 is built from 16 residues. The trim removed 3 bases at V and 3 bases at J, leaving 10 bases unmatched. Germline V gene lookup returns CDR1 SGHAT and CDR2 FQNNGV. The CDR3 nucleotides read TGTGCCAGCAGCTTGTTGGCAGCGGGAATCAAAGAGACCCAGTACTTC. Translated: CASSLLAAGIKETQYF.

This sequence joins TRBV20-1 and TRBJ1-4; maybe TRBD1 (5 bases). Per germline, CDR1 DFQATT and CDR2 SNEGSKA (reference sequence). CDR3 size: 16 residues. The V end was cut by 1 base, the J end by 3 bases, with 15 bases between. The CDR3 is CSARVQKLGANEKLFF. CDR3 DNA sequence: TGCAGTGCTAGAGTTCAAAAGCTGGGGGCTAATGAAAAACTGTTTTTT.

This clonotype was found a few times. The chain combines TRBV7-8 with TRBJ2-3, with 8 positions matching TRBD2. The junction had 11 bases not matched to a gene; V was cut back by 6 bases and J by 0 bases. Per germline, CDR1 SGHVS and CDR2 FQNEAQ. The CDR3 loop spans 17 amino acids. This CDR3 reads CASRQGGGSGSTDTQYF. CDR3 sequence (DNA): TGTGCCAGCAGGCAAGGCGGGGGGAGCGGGAGCACAGATACGCAGTATTTT.

The chain recombines TRBV20-1 with TRBJ2-3, with 10 bases aligning to TRBD2. V lost 2 bases and J lost 5; bases outside the gene matches: 13. The V gene's germline CDR1 is DFQATT and CDR2 SNEGSKA (reference sequence). The length of the CDR3 is 17 residues. DNA for the CDR3: TGCAGTGCTAGAAATATACTGGGGGTAGCGGGAGGAGATACGCAGTATTTT. This encodes CSARNILGVAGGDTQYF.

This clonotype was recorded many times. The rearrangement links TRBV12-3 or TRBV12-4 to TRBJ1-1; the match to TRBD1 covers 9 bases. Trimming took 3 bases from V and 4 from J; bases not matched to a gene: 3. This CDR3 contains 14 residues. CDR3 sequence (DNA): TGTGCCAGCAGTTTGGGGACAGGGTTCACTGAAGCTTTCTTT. Residues: CASSLGTGFTEAFF.